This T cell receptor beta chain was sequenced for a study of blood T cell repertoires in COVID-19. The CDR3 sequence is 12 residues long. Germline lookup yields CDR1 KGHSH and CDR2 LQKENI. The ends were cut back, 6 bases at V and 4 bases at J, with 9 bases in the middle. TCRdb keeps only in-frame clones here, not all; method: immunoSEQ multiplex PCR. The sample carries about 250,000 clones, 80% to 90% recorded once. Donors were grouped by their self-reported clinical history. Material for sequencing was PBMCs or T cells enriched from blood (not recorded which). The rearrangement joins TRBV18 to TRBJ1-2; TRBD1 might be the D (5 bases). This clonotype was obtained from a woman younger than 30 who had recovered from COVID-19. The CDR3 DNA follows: TGTGCCAGCTCCCCCGGGGGCTATGGCTACACCTTC. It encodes CASSPGGYGYTF.